This TCR beta chain was profiled in a study of CD8+CD57+ T cells in acquired aplastic anemia. Study results and caveats: Patients shared around 31 CD8+ CDR3 sequences with controls.

Profiling of TCR beta VDJ combinations and CDR3 sequences used genomic DNA as template. MiXCR was run by TCRdb on the reads, yielding one entry per CDR3 protein. The sample consists of some 120,000 distinct CDR3 sequences, 48% of them appearing once. This CDR3 is 16 amino acids long. The ends were cut back, 3 bases at V and 7 bases at J, with 16 bases in the middle. Germline assignment: CDR1 SNHLY and CDR2 FYNNEI. As regards this clonotype: Its antigen remains unidentified.

The sequence derives from a human donor in good health, serving as a control. Sequenced input: sorted CD4+, CD8+, or CD8+CD57+ T cells (not recorded which) from PBMCs. The chain is built from TRBV2 and TRBJ1-6; no definite D call. The CDR3, as DNA: TGTGCCAGCAGTGACGCAGGCCCGTTCTTGAATTCACCCCTCCACTTT. Translating gives CASSDAGPFLNSPLHF.